The present T cell receptor beta chain was sequenced within a study of T cells after yellow fever vaccination. Trimming removed 6 bases at V and 3 bases at J, with 16 bases between. The CDR3 extends over 15 amino acids. Conversion of TCR transcripts into cDNA relied on 5'RACE template switching, which added a universal primer site and UMIs. Each CDR3 protein is one row after TCRdb ran MiXCR on the 5' RACE reads. This table has over 200,000 distinct CDR3 sequences, over 6.5% appearing once. This clonotype was seen ten or more times. The TCR originated in a man aged 30 to 39 who received the YFV17D yellow fever vaccine. V is TRBV12-3 or TRBV12-4 and J is TRBJ2-3; D uncertain. Sample: CD4+ T cells sorted from PBMCs, taken on the day of the yellow fever booster vaccination. The CDR3 sequence: CASRPAATPTDTQYF. In nucleotides, the CDR3 is TGTGCCAGCAGGCCCGCAGCCACCCCGACAGATACGCAGTATTTT.